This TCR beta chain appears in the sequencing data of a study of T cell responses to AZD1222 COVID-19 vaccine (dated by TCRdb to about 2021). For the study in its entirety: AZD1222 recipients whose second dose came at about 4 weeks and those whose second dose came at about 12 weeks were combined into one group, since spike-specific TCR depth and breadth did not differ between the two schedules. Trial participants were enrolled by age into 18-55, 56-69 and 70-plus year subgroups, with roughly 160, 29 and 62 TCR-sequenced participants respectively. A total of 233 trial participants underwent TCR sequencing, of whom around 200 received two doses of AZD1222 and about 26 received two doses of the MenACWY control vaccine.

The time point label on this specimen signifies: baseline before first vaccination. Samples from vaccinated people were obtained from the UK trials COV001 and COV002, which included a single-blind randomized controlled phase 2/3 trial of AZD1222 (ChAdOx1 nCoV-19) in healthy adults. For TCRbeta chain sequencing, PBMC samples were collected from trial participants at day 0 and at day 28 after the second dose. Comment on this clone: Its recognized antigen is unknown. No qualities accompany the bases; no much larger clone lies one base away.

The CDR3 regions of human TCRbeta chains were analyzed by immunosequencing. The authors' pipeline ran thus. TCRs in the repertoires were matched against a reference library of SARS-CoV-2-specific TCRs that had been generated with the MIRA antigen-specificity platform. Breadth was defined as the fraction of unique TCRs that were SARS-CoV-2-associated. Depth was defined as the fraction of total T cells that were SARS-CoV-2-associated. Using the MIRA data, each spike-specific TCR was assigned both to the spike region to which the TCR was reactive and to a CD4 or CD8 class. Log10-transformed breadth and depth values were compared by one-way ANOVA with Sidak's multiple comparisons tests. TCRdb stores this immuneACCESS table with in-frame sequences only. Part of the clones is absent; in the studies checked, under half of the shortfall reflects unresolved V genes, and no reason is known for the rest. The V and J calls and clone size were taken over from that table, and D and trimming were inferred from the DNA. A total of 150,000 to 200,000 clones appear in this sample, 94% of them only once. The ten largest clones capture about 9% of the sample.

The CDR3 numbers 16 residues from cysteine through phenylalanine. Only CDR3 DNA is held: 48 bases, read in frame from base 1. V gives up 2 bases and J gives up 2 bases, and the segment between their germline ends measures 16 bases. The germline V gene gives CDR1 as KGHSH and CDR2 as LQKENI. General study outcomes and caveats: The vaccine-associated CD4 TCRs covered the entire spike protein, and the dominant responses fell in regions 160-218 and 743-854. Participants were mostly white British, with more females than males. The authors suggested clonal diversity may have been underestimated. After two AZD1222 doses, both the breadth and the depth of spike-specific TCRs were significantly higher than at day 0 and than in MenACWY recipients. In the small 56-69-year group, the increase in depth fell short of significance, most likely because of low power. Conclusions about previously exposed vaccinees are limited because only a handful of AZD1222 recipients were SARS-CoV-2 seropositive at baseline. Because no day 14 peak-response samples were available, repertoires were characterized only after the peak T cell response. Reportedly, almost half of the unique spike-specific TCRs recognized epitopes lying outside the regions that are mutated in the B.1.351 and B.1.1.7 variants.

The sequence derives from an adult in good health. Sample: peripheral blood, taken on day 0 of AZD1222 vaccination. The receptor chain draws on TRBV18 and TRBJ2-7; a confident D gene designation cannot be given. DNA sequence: TGTGCCAGCTCACCAAGAAACAACATGATAACCTACGAGCAGTACTTC. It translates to CASSPRNNMITYEQYF.